The next 8 T cell receptor beta chains were all read from a single sample in a study of T cells after somatic rescue of genetic block (dated by TCRdb to about 2020). Library preparation was by the immunoSEQ multiplex PCR assay. In TCRdb, the immuneACCESS table is reduced to in-frame sequences with V and J assigned. These tables do not hold every clone; where another copy was compared, an unresolved V gene accounts for under half, and the others remain unexplained. Counted in this sample were roughly 11,000 clones; approximately 80% of them appeared once. The ten largest make up roughly 8.5% of the sample. Source material: peripheral blood mononuclear cells (PBMCs). These receptor sequences come from a boy aged 10-17 years.

V is TRBV7-2 and J is TRBJ2-5; 8 nucleotides agree with TRBD1. The germline gives CDR1 SGHTA, CDR2 FQGNSA. The CDR3 is 13 residues long. V shed 5 bases and J 4 bases; nucleotides not matched to a gene: 3. The CDR3, as DNA: TGTGCCAGCAGCCAAGGACAGGGAGAGACCCAGTACTTC. It translates to CASSQGQGETQYF.

V gene TRBV29-1 combines with J gene TRBJ2-1, with 11 bases lining up with TRBD1. Trimming cost V 6 bases and J 8 bases; bases outside gene matches: 9. Germline CDR1 is SQVTM and CDR2 is ANQGSEA. This CDR3 comprises 14 residues. In DNA, the CDR3 is TGCAGCGTGGGGCCCGGACAGGGGGCCCATGAGCAGTTCTTC. Translated, it gives CSVGPGQGAHEQFF.

The chain joins TRBV6-1 to TRBJ2-3; 7 nucleotides align to TRBD2. The CDR3 has 13 amino acids. The junction had 3 bases not matched to a gene; V was cut back by 2 bases and J by 7 bases. In germline, CDR1 is MNHNS, CDR2 SASEGT. CDR3 nucleotides: TGTGCCAGCAGTGAATGGACTAGAAATACGCAGTATTTT. Protein product: CASSEWTRNTQYF.

The rearrangement uses TRBV7-9 and TRBJ1-2; TRBD1 agrees at 11 bases. There are 15 residues in the CDR3. Germline V CDR1 and CDR2: SEHNR, FQNEAQ (reference sequence). V trimming: 3 bases; J trimming: 6 bases; junction bases outside the gene matches: 6. This CDR3 reads CASSLGTGGADGYTF. In DNA, the CDR3 is TGTGCCAGCAGCTTGGGGACAGGGGGTGCGGATGGCTACACCTTC.

This chain uses TRBV6-6 with TRBJ2-7; D remains ambiguous. The CDR3 is 13 residues long. The ends were cut back, 0 bases at V and 0 bases at J, with 3 bases in the middle. Germline V CDR1 and CDR2: MNHNY, SVGAGI (reference sequence). The CDR3 DNA reads as TGTGCCAGCAGTTACTCTAGCTCCTACGAGCAGTACTTC. This sequence encodes CASSYSSSYEQYF.

The chain employs TRBV6-5 and TRBJ2-7, with a possible D match to TRBD1 (6 bases). This CDR3 comprises 13 residues. Germline V gene sequence: CDR1 MNHEY, CDR2 SVGAGI. V was clipped by 6 bases and J by 5 bases, with 14 bases between them. The DNA for the CDR3 is TGTGCCAGCAGCCATAACAGGGAACACGAGCAGTACTTC. This translates into CASSHNREHEQYF.

This clone has a handful of counts. The V call is TRBV6-1, the J call TRBJ1-6, with 9 bases fitting TRBD1. Germline V gene sequence: CDR1 MNHNS, CDR2 SASEGT. V lost 5 bases, J lost 7 bases, and 6 bases stayed unmatched. CDR3 length: 15 residues. The DNA of the CDR3 is TGTGCCAGCAGTCACGGGACAGGGTTGAATTCACCCCTCCACTTT. The encoded protein is CASSHGTGLNSPLHF.

This clone appeared a few times. The chain couples TRBV5-1 to TRBJ2-1, with D perhaps matching TRBD2 (5 bases). This CDR3 has 15 amino acids. Trimming left V 0 bases short and J 0 bases short, with 7 bases between. Germline V gene sequence: CDR1 SGHRS, CDR2 YFSETQ. The DNA for the CDR3 is TGCGCCAGCAGCTTGGCGGGGAGCTCCTACAATGAGCAGTTCTTC. Translating it yields CASSLAGSSYNEQFF.